The subject of this entry is one T cell receptor beta chain. Its antigen remains undetermined. One base away there is no much larger clone; base qualities are not given. Systemically healthy Caucasian individuals from Russia, over 30 in total and aged about 6 to 90 years, were included as donors. Approximately 9.3 milliliters of peripheral blood were collected from each donor into EDTA-treated Vacutainer tubes. Ficoll-Paque density-gradient centrifugation was used to isolate PBMCs, with at least 6 million per sample. Total RNA was extracted from PBMCs with Trizol reagent, with at least 5 micrograms obtained per sample. For every donor, an aliquot of PBMCs went through flow cytometry to measure the percentages of naive CD45RAhigh/CD27high T cells. This sample was included in a study of blood T cells in healthy people across ages (dated by TCRdb to the mid-2010s). General notes on the study: In model experiments, template switching captured roughly one uniquely barcoded TCR beta cDNA molecule for every two T cells. Using deep sequencing normalized with unique cDNA molecular identifiers, the study measured how TCR beta repertoire diversity changes with age. The donors were split into four age groups: young (average 16 years), middle-aged (roughly 42), aged (more than 60) and long-lived (roughly 80). Donors of different ages were randomly distributed across sequencing lanes to avoid experimental bias. Using the same blood draw, the study looked at two additional independent replicas of 1 million unique cDNA reads for two donors, one aged 18 to 29 and the other aged 80 or older.

Study-wide conclusions, independent of this receptor: Observed TCR beta diversity per million T cells fell roughly linearly with age, and a significant reduction was already apparent by age about 38. Because donor CMV infection status was unknown, age-related changes in expanded clonotypes were potentially confounded. Estimates of total diversity based on one million sequenced T cells were considered lower bounds and underestimates. Conclusive comparison of naive and antigen-experienced compartments was prevented by the profiling of bulk unsorted PBMCs. There was a strong correlation between observed TCR beta diversity and the percentage of naive T cells measured by flow cytometry. The long-lived group showed more naive CD4+ T cells, fewer expanded clones and increased TCR diversity than the aged group, suggesting age selection.

The method was 5' RACE. TCRdb records Illumina HiSeq 2500 as the sequencer. A second PCR of roughly 6 to 11 cycles was performed with a sample-barcoded 5' primer and a J-beta primer mix. Each TCR beta cDNA molecule received a unique molecular identifier from a template-switch 5' adaptor carrying 12 random nucleotides. Each sample yielded at least 2.5 million CDR3-containing paired-end reads. First-strand cDNA was synthesized from all RNA with the Mint cDNA synthesis kit, primed by a TRBC-specific oligonucleotide. After uracil-DNA glycosylase treatment, a first 18-cycle PCR used universal primers M1SS and BC2_uni_R on all cDNA. On the study's bioinformatics: For normalization, 1 million high-quality reads were randomly selected from each sample, with every read carrying a distinct molecular identifier. Reads sharing molecular identifiers were discarded rather than binned into consensus sequences. CDR3 identification, clonotype clustering and error correction used MiTCR with a Q25 quality threshold and the strictest error-elimination algorithm. A nonparametric unseen species model with Euler transformation was used to estimate a lower bound on total TCR beta diversity. In-frame beta chains were kept once TCRdb had trimmed the public reads at Q25 with fastp and called clones with MiXCR. For every CDR3 protein sequence, its rows merge into one entry that carries the most common genes and DNA. TCRdb's processing, not the authors' own work, is the source of the V and J calls. Across this sample there are about 1.6 million distinct CDR3 sequences, with roughly a third seen only once. The ten largest clones capture 10% to 12% of the sample.

CDR1 and CDR2 were assigned from the germline V gene (reference sequence) as SGHNT and YYREEE. V trim: 0 bases; J trim: 5 bases; unmatched bases: 13. The CDR3 sequence holds 17 residues, the cysteine and phenylalanine included. Only the CDR3 DNA is retained, 51 bases long and in frame from the first base. This receptor was obtained from a woman in her twenties or thirties in good health. Sequencing was done on a sample of blood. Recombination linked TRBV5-4 to TRBJ2-7, and 8 bases in between align with TRBD2. The DNA sequence follows: TGTGCCAGCAGCTTGGTTCCCCGGCGGGGGGTGGTCCACGAGCAGTACTTC. The translation is CASSLVPRRGVVHEQYF.